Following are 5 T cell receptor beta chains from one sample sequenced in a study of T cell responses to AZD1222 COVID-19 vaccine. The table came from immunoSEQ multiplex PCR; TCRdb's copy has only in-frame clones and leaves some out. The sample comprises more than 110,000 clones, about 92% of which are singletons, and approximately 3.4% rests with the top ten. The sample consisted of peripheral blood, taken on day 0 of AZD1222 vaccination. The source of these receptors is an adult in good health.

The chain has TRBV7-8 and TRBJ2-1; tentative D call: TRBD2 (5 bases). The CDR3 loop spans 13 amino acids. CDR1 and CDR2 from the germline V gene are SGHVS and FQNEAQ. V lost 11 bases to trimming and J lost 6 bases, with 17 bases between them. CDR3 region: CAGSLRAGNEQFF. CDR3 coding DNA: TGTGCCGGAAGTTTGAGGGCCGGCAATGAGCAGTTCTTC.

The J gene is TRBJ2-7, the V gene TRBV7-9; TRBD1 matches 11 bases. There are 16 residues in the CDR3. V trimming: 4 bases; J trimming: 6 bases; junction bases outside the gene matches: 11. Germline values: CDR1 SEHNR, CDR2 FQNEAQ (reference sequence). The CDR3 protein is CASSSSRTGGGGEQYF. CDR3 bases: TGTGCCAGCAGCTCGTCGAGGACAGGGGGCGGCGGCGAGCAGTACTTC.

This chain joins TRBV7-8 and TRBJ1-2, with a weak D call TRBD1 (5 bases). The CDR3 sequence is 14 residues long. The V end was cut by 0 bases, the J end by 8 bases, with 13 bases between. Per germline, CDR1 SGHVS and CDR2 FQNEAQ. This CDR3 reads CASSLAQGAGGYTF. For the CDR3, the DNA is TGTGCCAGCAGCTTAGCGCAAGGGGCCGGCGGCTACACCTTC.

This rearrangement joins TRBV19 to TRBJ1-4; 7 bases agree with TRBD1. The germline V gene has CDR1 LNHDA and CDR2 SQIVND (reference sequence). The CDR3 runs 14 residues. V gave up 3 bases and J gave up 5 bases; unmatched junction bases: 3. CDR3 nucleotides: TGTGCCAGTAGTATTGGGACAGAAAATGAAAAACTGTTTTTT. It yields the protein CASSIGTENEKLFF.

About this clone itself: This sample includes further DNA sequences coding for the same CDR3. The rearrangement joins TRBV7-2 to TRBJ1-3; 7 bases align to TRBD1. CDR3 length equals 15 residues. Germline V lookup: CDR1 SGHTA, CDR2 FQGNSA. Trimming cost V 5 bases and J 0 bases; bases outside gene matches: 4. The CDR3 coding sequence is TGTGCCAGCAGCCCAGGGGGGTACTCTGGAAACACCATATATTTT. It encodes CASSPGGYSGNTIYF.